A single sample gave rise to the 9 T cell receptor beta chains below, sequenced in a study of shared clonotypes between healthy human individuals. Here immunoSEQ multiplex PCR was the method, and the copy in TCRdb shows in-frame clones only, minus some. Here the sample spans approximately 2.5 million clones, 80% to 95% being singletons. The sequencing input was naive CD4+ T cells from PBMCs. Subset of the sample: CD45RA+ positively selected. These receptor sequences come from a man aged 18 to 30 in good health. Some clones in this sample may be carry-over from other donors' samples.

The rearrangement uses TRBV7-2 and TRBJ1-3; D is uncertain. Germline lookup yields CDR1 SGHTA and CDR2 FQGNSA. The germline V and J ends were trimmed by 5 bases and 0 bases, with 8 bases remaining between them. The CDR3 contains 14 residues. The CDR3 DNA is TGTGCCAGCAGCCCAACGCGCTCTGGAAACACCATATATTTT. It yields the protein CASSPTRSGNTIYF.

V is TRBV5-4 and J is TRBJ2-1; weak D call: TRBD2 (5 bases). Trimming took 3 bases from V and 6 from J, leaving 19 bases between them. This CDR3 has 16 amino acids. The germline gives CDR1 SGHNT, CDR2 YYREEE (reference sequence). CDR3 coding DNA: TGTGCCAGCAGCTGGAATGGAGGTCGCGCAATCAATGAGCAGTTCTTC. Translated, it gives CASSWNGGRAINEQFF.

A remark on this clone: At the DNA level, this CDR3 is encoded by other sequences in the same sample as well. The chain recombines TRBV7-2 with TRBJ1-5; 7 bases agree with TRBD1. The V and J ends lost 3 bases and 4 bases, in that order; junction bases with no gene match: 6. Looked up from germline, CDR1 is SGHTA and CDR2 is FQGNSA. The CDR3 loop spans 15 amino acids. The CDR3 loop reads CASSLSGTENQPQHF. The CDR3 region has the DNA TGTGCCAGCAGCTTGTCCGGGACAGAGAATCAGCCCCAGCATTTT. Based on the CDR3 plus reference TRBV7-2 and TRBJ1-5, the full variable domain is GAGVSQSPSNKVTEKGKDVELRCDPISGHTALYWYRQSLGQGLEFLIYFQGNSAPDKSGLPSDRFSAERTGGSVSTLTIQRTQQEDSAVYLCASSLSGTENQPQHFGDGTRLSIL.

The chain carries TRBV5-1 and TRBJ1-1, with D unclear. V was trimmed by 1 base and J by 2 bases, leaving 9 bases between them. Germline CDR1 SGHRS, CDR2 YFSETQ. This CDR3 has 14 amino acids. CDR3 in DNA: TGCGCCAGCAGCTTGTTCGAGTCTAACACTGAAGCTTTCTTT. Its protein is CASSLFESNTEAFF.

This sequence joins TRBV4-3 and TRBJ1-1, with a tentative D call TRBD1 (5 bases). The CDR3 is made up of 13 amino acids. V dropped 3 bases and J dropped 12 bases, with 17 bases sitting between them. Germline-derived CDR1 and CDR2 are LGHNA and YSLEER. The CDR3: CASSQAETVVPFF. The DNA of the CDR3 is TGCGCCAGCAGCCAGGCAGAGACAGTGGTACCTTTCTTT.

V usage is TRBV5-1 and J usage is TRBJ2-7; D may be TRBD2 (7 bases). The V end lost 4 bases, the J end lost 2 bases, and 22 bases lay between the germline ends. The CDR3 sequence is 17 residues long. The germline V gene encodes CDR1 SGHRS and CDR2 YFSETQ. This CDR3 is CASSDGRGARFTYEQYF. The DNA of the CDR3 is TGCGCCAGCAGCGACGGTCGGGGGGCGCGGTTTACCTACGAGCAGTACTTC. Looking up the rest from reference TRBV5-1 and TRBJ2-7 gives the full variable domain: KAGVTQTPRYLIKTRGQQVTLSCSPISGHRSVSWYQQTPGQGLQFLFEYFSETQRNKGNFPGRFSGRQFSNSRSEMNVSTLELGDSALYLCASSDGRGARFTYEQYFGPGTRLTVT.

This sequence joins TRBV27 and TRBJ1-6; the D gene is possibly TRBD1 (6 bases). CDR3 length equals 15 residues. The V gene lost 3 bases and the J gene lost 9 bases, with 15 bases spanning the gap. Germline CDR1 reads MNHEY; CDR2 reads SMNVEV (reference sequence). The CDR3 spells CASSFPGHGGSPLHF. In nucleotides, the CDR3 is TGTGCCAGCAGTTTCCCGGGACATGGGGGTTCACCCCTCCACTTT.

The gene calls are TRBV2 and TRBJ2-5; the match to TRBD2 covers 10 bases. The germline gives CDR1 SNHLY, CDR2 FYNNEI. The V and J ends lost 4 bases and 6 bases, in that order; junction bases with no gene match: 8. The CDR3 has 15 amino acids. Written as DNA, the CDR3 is TGTGCCAGCAGTGTTCTAGCGGGAGTACAGAAGACCCAGTACTTC. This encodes CASSVLAGVQKTQYF.

CDR3 loop: CATIRAFGALPLSGANVLTF. CDR3 nucleotide sequence: TGTGCCACCATCCGGGCCTTTGGGGCGCTTCCCCTTTCTGGGGCCAACGTCCTGACTTTC. This rearrangement joins TRBV15 to TRBJ2-6, with D possibly TRBD1 on 5 matching bases. Per the germline V gene, CDR1 is LNHNV and CDR2 is YYDKDF (reference sequence). The CDR3 covers 20 residues. Trimming cost V 7 bases and J 1 base, with 26 bases left between them.